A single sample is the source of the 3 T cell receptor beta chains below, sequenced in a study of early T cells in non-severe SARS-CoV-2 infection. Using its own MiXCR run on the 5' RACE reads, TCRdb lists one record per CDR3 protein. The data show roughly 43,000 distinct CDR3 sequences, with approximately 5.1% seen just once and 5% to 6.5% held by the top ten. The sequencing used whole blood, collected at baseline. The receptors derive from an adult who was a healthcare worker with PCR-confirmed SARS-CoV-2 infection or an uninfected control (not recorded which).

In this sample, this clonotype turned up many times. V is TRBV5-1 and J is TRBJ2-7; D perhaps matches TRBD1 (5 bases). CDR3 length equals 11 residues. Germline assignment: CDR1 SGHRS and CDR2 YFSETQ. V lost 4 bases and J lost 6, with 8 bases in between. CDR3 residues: CASSPDTEQYF. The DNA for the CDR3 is TGCGCCAGCAGCCCGGACACCGAGCAGTACTTC.

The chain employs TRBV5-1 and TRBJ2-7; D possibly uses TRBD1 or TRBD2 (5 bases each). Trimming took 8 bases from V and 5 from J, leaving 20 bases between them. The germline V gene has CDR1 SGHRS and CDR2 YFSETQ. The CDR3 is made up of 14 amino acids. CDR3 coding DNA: TGCGCCAGTACCTTCGGGACGGGTGCCCACGAGCAGTACTTC. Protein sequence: CASTFGTGAHEQYF. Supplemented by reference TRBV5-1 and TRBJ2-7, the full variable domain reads KAGVTQTPRYLIKTRGQQVTLSCSPISGHRSVSWYQQTPGQGLQFLFEYFSETQRNKGNFPGRFSGRQFSNSRSEMNVSTLELGDSALYLCASTFGTGAHEQYFGPGTRLTVT.

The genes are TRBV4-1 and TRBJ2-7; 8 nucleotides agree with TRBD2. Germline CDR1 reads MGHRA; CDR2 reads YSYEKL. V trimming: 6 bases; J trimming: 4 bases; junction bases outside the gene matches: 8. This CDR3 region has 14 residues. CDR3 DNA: TGCGCCAGCAGTCCAACTAGCGGAGATTACGAGCAGTACTTC. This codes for CASSPTSGDYEQYF.